This TCR beta chain was observed in a study of shared clonotypes between healthy human individuals. Here immunoSEQ multiplex PCR was the method, and the copy in TCRdb shows in-frame clones only, minus some. Altogether some 2,000,000 clones are present, 95% being singletons, with the ten largest covering about 0.13%. The CDR3 is 14 residues long. Germline V gives CDR1 SEHNR, CDR2 FQNEAQ (reference sequence). The germline V and J ends were trimmed by 4 bases and 4 bases, with 13 bases remaining between them. The chain couples TRBV7-9 to TRBJ2-5; D is unclear. The sequencing sample was made of naive CD4+ T cells sorted from blood. Subset described: CD45RA+ positively selected. This receptor was obtained from a man younger than 35 in good health. This chain's CDR3 is CASSSGGGGETQYF. The CDR3 DNA reads TGTGCCAGCAGCTCAGGCGGTGGTGGAGAGACCCAGTACTTC.